This is a list of T cell receptor beta chains from one sample in a study of PD-L1 blockade in urothelial cancer. The protocol was immunoSEQ multiplex PCR, while the TCRdb copy is restricted to in-frame clones and leaves out a portion. The table lists around 42,000 clones, 81% of them singletons. Sequencing used PBMCs, obtained around atezolizumab (anti-PD-L1) treatment. The origin of the receptors is a man aged 65 to 85 with urothelial cancer. The CDR3 runs from the conserved cysteine through the conserved F or W. Each record gives: clone size, D gene, V gene, J gene, CDR3 protein, CDR3 DNA. D genes are given only for firm matches. For some rows the clone size is stated as once, few or many, or as a class when expanded; others skip it.

>once|NA|TRBV4-3|TRBJ1-1
CASNRDGNTEAFF
TGCGCCAGCAACAGGGACGGGAACACTGAAGCTTTCTTT
>NA|TRBD2|TRBV2|TRBJ2-5
CASTRRGLAGEYVETQYF
TGTGCCAGCACCCGGAGGGGGCTAGCGGGGGAGTACGTTGAGACCCAGTACTTC
>NA|NA|TRBV5-1|TRBJ1-3
CASSAQGTGNTIYF
TGCGCCAGCAGCGCGCAGGGAACTGGAAACACCATATATTTT
>medium-sized|NA|TRBV5-5|TRBJ1-5
CASSLAPDQPQHF
TGTGCCAGCAGCTTGGCGCCAGATCAGCCCCAGCATTTT
>NA|NA|TRBV14|TRBJ2-3
CASSVSVRDTQYF
TGTGCCAGCAGTGTAAGCGTACGAGATACGCAGTATTTT
>NA|TRBD1|TRBV4-1|TRBJ2-5
CASSQGDSRETQYF
TGCGCCAGCAGCCAAGGGGACAGCCGAGAGACCCAGTACTTC
>NA|NA|TRBV7-2|TRBJ1-1
CASSPSGVNTEAFF
TGTGCCAGCAGCCCATCCGGGGTGAACACTGAAGCTTTCTTT
>NA|NA|TRBV9|TRBJ1-1
CASNPGSNGPDTEAFF
TGTGCCAGCAACCCCGGGTCTAATGGTCCCGACACTGAAGCTTTCTTT
>few|NA|TRBV7-2|TRBJ2-7
CASSLGRDKSEQYF
TGTGCCAGCAGCTTAGGGCGGGATAAAAGTGAGCAGTACTTC
>NA|NA|TRBV12-5|TRBJ2-3
CASGSMPSAGDTQYF
TGTGCTAGTGGTTCGATGCCGTCCGCCGGAGATACGCAGTATTTT
>NA|TRBD1|TRBV9|TRBJ1-1
CASSDGTGKKGTEAFF
TGTGCCAGCAGCGACGGGACAGGCAAAAAAGGGACTGAAGCTTTCTTT
>NA|NA|TRBV28|TRBJ2-3
CASSFPRDHGGGGTDTQYF
TGTGCCAGCAGTTTCCCCCGGGATCATGGCGGGGGCGGCACAGATACGCAGTATTTT
>NA|TRBD2|TRBV14|TRBJ2-7
CASSQDSGTSGYSSWPYEQYF
TGTGCCAGCAGCCAAGATAGTGGGACTAGCGGGTACTCCAGTTGGCCCTACGAGCAGTACTTC
>few|NA|TRBV18|TRBJ1-2
CASSPSREANYGYTF
TGTGCCAGCTCACCGAGCAGGGAAGCTAACTATGGCTACACCTTC
>once|TRBD1|TRBV5-4|TRBJ1-1
CASSRKPGTENTEAFF
TGTGCCAGCAGCCGAAAGCCCGGGACAGAGAACACTGAAGCTTTCTTT
>NA|NA|TRBV5-1|TRBJ2-5
CASSLVASQETQYF
TGCGCCAGCAGCTTGGTAGCCAGCCAAGAGACCCAGTACTTC
>NA|NA|TRBV7-9|TRBJ2-2
CASSPSRQTNTGELFF
TGTGCCAGCAGCCCCTCTCGACAGACGAACACCGGGGAGCTGTTTTTT
>NA|TRBD1|TRBV19|TRBJ1-5
CASSLRGRNQPQHF
TGTGCCAGTAGTCTTAGGGGGCGGAATCAGCCCCAGCATTTT
>once|TRBD1|TRBV6-5|TRBJ2-7
CASSLGQGFNEQYF
TGTGCCAGCAGCCTCGGACAGGGCTTCAACGAGCAGTACTTC
>NA|TRBD2|TRBV19|TRBJ2-1
CASSITSGLNEQFF
TGTGCCAGTAGTATTACTAGCGGACTCAATGAGCAGTTCTTC
>medium-sized|NA|TRBV4-2|TRBJ2-2
CASSQEPRVPGELFF
TGTGCCAGCAGCCAAGAACCACGGGTGCCCGGGGAGCTGTTTTTT
>NA|NA|TRBV2|TRBJ2-1
CASRSGDHEQFF
TGTGCCAGCAGGTCAGGGGATCATGAGCAGTTCTTC
>NA|NA|TRBV5-4|TRBJ2-1
CASSFAEGEQFF
TGTGCCAGCAGCTTCGCGGAGGGTGAGCAGTTCTTC
>NA|NA|TRBV18|TRBJ2-1
CASSPPGDRFYNEQFF
TGTGCCAGCTCACCCCCGGGGGACCGGTTCTACAATGAGCAGTTCTTC
>NA|NA|TRBV9|TRBJ2-7
CASSPRDFYYEQYF
TGTGCCAGCAGCCCCAGGGACTTTTACTACGAGCAGTACTTC
>NA|TRBD1|TRBV7-9|TRBJ2-3
CAATGRGSDTQYF
TGTGCCGCGACAGGGCGAGGGAGTGATACGCAGTATTTT
>NA|NA|TRBV7-2|TRBJ1-5
CASSLTRGSNQPQHF
TGTGCCAGCAGCTTAACCAGGGGAAGCAATCAGCCCCAGCATTTT
>NA|TRBD1|TRBV7-2|TRBJ1-2
CATGQGLNYGYTF
TGTGCCACCGGACAGGGGCTCAACTATGGCTACACCTTC
>NA|TRBD1|TRBV10-3|TRBJ2-7
CAITKNDRAPSYEQYF
TGTGCCATCACCAAAAATGACAGGGCCCCCTCCTACGAGCAGTACTTC
>few|NA|TRBV6-6|TRBJ2-2
CASSYLGLGSGELFF
TGTGCCAGCAGTTACCTGGGGTTAGGGAGCGGGGAGCTGTTTTTT
>NA|NA|TRBV7-9|TRBJ1-1
CASSSSGGLVTEAFF
TGTGCCAGCAGCTCCTCGGGAGGGTTAGTCACTGAAGCTTTCTTT
>NA|TRBD1|TRBV6-5|TRBJ1-2
CASTKMGTVYGYTF
TGTGCCAGCACCAAAATGGGGACAGTCTATGGCTACACCTTC
>NA|TRBD1|TRBV7-9|TRBJ1-4
CASSLPRRETGSNEKLFF
TGTGCCAGCAGCTTACCCCGACGAGAGACAGGGTCCAATGAAAAACTGTTTTTT
>NA|NA|TRBV25-1|TRBJ2-7
CASSESDSTGEQYF
TGTGCCAGCAGTGAATCTGACAGTACTGGGGAGCAGTACTTC
>NA|TRBD1|TRBV6-6|TRBJ2-2
CASSTGQGATGELFF
TGTGCCAGCAGTACCGGACAGGGAGCCACCGGGGAGCTGTTTTTT
>NA|NA|TRBV18|TRBJ1-5
CASSAGYSNQPQHF
TGTGCCAGCTCAGCGGGTTATAGCAATCAGCCCCAGCATTTT
>NA|NA|TRBV7-2|TRBJ1-2
CATGEYYGYTF
TGTGCCACAGGGGAATACTATGGCTACACCTTC